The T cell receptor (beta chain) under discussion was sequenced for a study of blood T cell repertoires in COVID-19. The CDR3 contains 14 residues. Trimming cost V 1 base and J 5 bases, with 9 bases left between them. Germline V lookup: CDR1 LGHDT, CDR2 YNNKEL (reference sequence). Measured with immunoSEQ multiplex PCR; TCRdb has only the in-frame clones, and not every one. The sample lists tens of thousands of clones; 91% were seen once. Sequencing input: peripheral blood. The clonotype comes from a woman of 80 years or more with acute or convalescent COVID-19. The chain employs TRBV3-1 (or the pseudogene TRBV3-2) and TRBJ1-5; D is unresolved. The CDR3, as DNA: TGTGCCAGCAGCCAAGGCGGGCGCTATCAGCCCCAGCATTTT. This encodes CASSQGGRYQPQHF.